This TCR beta chain was observed in a study of beta chain features in type 1 diabetes. About the study: On cell yields, gender and age, patients and healthy donors were similar.

As concerns this clone: The antigen is not known.

Isolated RNA was reverse transcribed in full, so expressed TCRB transcripts were sequenced. TCRdb's copy holds only in-frame clones and misses some; the assay was immunoSEQ multiplex PCR. This sample has roughly 450,000 clones, with about an eighth found just once. The CDR3 loop spans 16 amino acids. Trimming cost V 3 bases and J 1 base, with 15 bases left between them. Germline V CDR1 and CDR2: SEHNR, FQNEAQ (reference sequence). Study-level findings and limits: VDJ junctions in type 1 diabetes patients carried more deletions and fewer insertions. Whether HLA type influences TCRB rearrangement remained unresolved here. A closer apparent resemblance between naive, central memory and Treg TCRB repertoires was seen in patients than in healthy donors.

The sequenced sample consisted of naive CD4+ T cells from blood. The sequence came from a woman younger than 30 in good health. This sequence joins TRBV7-9 and TRBJ2-5; D is uncertain. The CDR3 loop is CASSFGRNSIQETQYF. The DNA for the CDR3 is TGTGCCAGCAGCTTCGGCAGAAACAGTATCCAAGAGACCCAGTACTTC.